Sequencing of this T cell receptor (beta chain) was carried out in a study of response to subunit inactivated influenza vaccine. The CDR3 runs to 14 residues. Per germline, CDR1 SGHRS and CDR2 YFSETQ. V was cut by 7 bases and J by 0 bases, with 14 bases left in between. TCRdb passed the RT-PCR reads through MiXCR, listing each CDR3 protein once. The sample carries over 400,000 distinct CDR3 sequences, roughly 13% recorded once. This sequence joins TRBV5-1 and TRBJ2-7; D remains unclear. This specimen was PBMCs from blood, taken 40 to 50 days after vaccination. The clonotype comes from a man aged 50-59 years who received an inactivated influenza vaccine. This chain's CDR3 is CASQRQPSSYEQYF. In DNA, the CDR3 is TGCGCCAGCCAAAGGCAGCCGAGCTCCTACGAGCAGTACTTC.